Listed below are T cell receptor beta chains from one sample, sequenced in a study of cytomegalovirus exposure and HLA in healthy donors. Generated by immunoSEQ multiplex PCR, the TCRdb table keeps only in-frame clones and is missing some. The sample carries 100,000 to 150,000 clones, 79% recorded once. The sample consisted of PBMCs. These TCRs come from a male donor in good health and CMV-seronegative. Both conserved end residues are part of each CDR3. The D gene is left open where the match is weak. The size of a clone is reported for some rows only, either as once, few or many, or as a class for expanded clones.

d_call: TRBD1
j_call: TRBJ2-7
clone_size: .
v_call: TRBV6-6
cdr3_aa: CASSIRDRGSYEQYF
cdr3_nt: TGTGCCAGCAGTATCCGGGACAGGGGGTCCTACGAGCAGTACTTC

d_call: TRBD1
j_call: TRBJ2-5
clone_size: .
v_call: TRBV27
cdr3_aa: CASSLSLPGQGSRAQYF
cdr3_nt: TGTGCCAGCAGTTTATCCCTCCCGGGACAGGGTTCCAGGGCCCAGTACTTC

d_call: .
j_call: TRBJ2-2
clone_size: .
v_call: TRBV5-1
cdr3_aa: CASKLEPNTGELFF
cdr3_nt: TGCGCCAGCAAGTTAGAGCCGAACACCGGGGAGCTGTTTTTT

d_call: .
j_call: TRBJ2-5
clone_size: .
v_call: TRBV5-4
cdr3_aa: CASSLDRTRGTQYF
cdr3_nt: TGTGCCAGCAGCTTGGACAGGACAAGAGGGACCCAGTACTTC

d_call: .
j_call: TRBJ1-5
clone_size: .
v_call: TRBV30
cdr3_aa: CAWSVNMGHNQPQHF
cdr3_nt: TGTGCCTGGAGTGTAAATATGGGCCATAATCAGCCCCAGCATTTT

d_call: TRBD2
j_call: TRBJ2-1
clone_size: once
v_call: TRBV7-2
cdr3_aa: CASSLGLEIEQFF
cdr3_nt: TGTGCCAGCAGCTTGGGACTAGAAATAGAGCAGTTCTTC

d_call: .
j_call: TRBJ1-2
clone_size: .
v_call: TRBV12-5
cdr3_aa: CASGLFKTGTNYGYTF
cdr3_nt: TGTGCTAGTGGTTTATTCAAAACAGGGACAAACTATGGCTACACCTTC

d_call: .
j_call: TRBJ2-3
clone_size: .
v_call: TRBV2
cdr3_aa: CASSEAYRGTDTQYF
cdr3_nt: TGTGCCAGCAGTGAAGCATACAGGGGCACAGATACGCAGTATTTT

d_call: TRBD2
j_call: TRBJ2-3
clone_size: .
v_call: TRBV6-6
cdr3_aa: CASSYPRGEGSDTQYF
cdr3_nt: TGTGCCAGCAGTTATCCGCGGGGGGAAGGGTCAGATACGCAGTATTTT

d_call: .
j_call: TRBJ1-5
clone_size: once
v_call: TRBV7-8
cdr3_aa: CASSFQGLFSNQPQHF
cdr3_nt: TGTGCCAGCAGCTTCCAGGGACTTTTTTCCAATCAGCCCCAGCATTTT

d_call: .
j_call: TRBJ2-5
clone_size: .
v_call: TRBV7-2
cdr3_aa: CASSLNGKETQYF
cdr3_nt: TGTGCCAGCAGCTTGAACGGGAAGGAGACCCAGTACTTC

d_call: .
j_call: TRBJ1-6
clone_size: .
v_call: TRBV30
cdr3_aa: CAWSEAQGYSPLHF
cdr3_nt: TGTGCCTGGAGTGAGGCGCAGGGATATTCACCCCTCCACTTT

d_call: .
j_call: TRBJ1-2
clone_size: .
v_call: TRBV2
cdr3_aa: CASSPGPGGGYTF
cdr3_nt: TGTGCCAGCAGTCCCGGTCCCGGGGGGGGCTACACCTTC

d_call: TRBD1
j_call: TRBJ1-2
clone_size: .
v_call: TRBV12-5
cdr3_aa: CASGLVPQIRTGLGYTF
cdr3_nt: TGTGCTAGTGGTTTGGTTCCGCAAATCCGGACAGGGTTAGGCTACACCTTC

d_call: .
j_call: TRBJ2-3
clone_size: .
v_call: TRBV18
cdr3_aa: CASSLTEIIFSSTDTQYF
cdr3_nt: TGTGCCAGCTCACTGACAGAGATAATATTTTCTAGCACAGATACGCAGTATTTT

d_call: TRBD2
j_call: TRBJ2-1
clone_size: .
v_call: TRBV2
cdr3_aa: CASSASGVHNEQFF
cdr3_nt: TGTGCCAGCAGTGCTAGCGGGGTTCACAATGAGCAGTTCTTC

d_call: .
j_call: TRBJ1-1
clone_size: .
v_call: TRBV20-1
cdr3_aa: CSTWWNTEAFF
cdr3_nt: TGCAGTACTTGGTGGAACACTGAAGCTTTCTTT

d_call: TRBD1
j_call: TRBJ2-7
clone_size: .
v_call: TRBV7-9
cdr3_aa: CASSPLGTGHDEQYF
cdr3_nt: TGTGCCAGCAGCCCTCTTGGGACAGGGCATGACGAGCAGTACTTC

d_call: .
j_call: TRBJ1-1
clone_size: .
v_call: TRBV5-1
cdr3_aa: CASSPQGSVNTEAFF
cdr3_nt: TGCGCCAGCAGCCCGCAGGGTTCGGTGAACACTGAAGCTTTCTTT

d_call: .
j_call: TRBJ1-2
clone_size: .
v_call: TRBV7-9
cdr3_aa: CASSFGQLYGYTF
cdr3_nt: TGTGCCAGCAGCTTTGGGCAGCTCTATGGCTACACCTTC

d_call: TRBD1
j_call: TRBJ1-6
clone_size: .
v_call: TRBV9
cdr3_aa: CASSVAGGTGYSPLHF
cdr3_nt: TGTGCCAGCAGCGTAGCTGGAGGGACAGGGTATTCACCCCTCCACTTT

d_call: .
j_call: TRBJ1-1
clone_size: .
v_call: TRBV27
cdr3_aa: CASSLSGGTEAFF
cdr3_nt: TGTGCCAGCAGTTTATCAGGGGGCACTGAAGCTTTCTTT

d_call: TRBD1
j_call: TRBJ2-5
clone_size: .
v_call: TRBV4-1
cdr3_aa: CASSRQEDRGETQYF
cdr3_nt: TGCGCCAGCAGCCGACAGGAGGACAGGGGAGAGACCCAGTACTTC

d_call: .
j_call: TRBJ1-2
clone_size: few
v_call: TRBV5-1
cdr3_aa: CASRLGGIYGYTF
cdr3_nt: TGCGCCAGCAGATTGGGAGGGATCTATGGCTACACCTTC

d_call: TRBD1
j_call: TRBJ2-1
clone_size: .
v_call: TRBV7-9
cdr3_aa: CASSFPGTGYYNEQFF
cdr3_nt: TGTGCCAGCAGCTTCCCCGGGACAGGGTACTACAATGAGCAGTTCTTC

d_call: .
j_call: TRBJ2-5
clone_size: .
v_call: TRBV11-2
cdr3_aa: CASSPTGSQETQYF
cdr3_nt: TGTGCCAGCAGCCCCACAGGGAGCCAAGAGACCCAGTACTTC

d_call: TRBD1
j_call: TRBJ1-1
clone_size: once
v_call: TRBV6-6
cdr3_aa: CASSYIGTVNTEAFF
cdr3_nt: TGTGCCAGCAGTTACATAGGGACAGTTAACACTGAAGCTTTCTTT

d_call: .
j_call: TRBJ2-3
clone_size: .
v_call: TRBV14
cdr3_aa: CASSQVLGTQYF
cdr3_nt: TGTGCCAGCAGCCAAGTCCTCGGTACGCAGTATTTT

d_call: TRBD1
j_call: TRBJ1-1
clone_size: .
v_call: TRBV9
cdr3_aa: CASSVAPGQTPEAFF
cdr3_nt: TGTGCCAGCAGCGTAGCCCCGGGACAGACGCCGGAAGCTTTCTTT

d_call: .
j_call: TRBJ2-3
clone_size: .
v_call: TRBV10-2
cdr3_aa: CASCRDTQTQYF
cdr3_nt: TGCGCCAGCTGCAGAGACACCCAGACGCAGTATTTT

d_call: TRBD1
j_call: TRBJ1-1
clone_size: .
v_call: TRBV6-1
cdr3_aa: CASSVGRGLEAFF
cdr3_nt: TGTGCCAGCAGTGTAGGCAGGGGGCTAGAAGCTTTCTTT

d_call: .
j_call: TRBJ1-2
clone_size: .
v_call: TRBV6-1
cdr3_aa: CASSGLPSTNYGYTF
cdr3_nt: TGTGCCAGCAGTGGCCTACCTAGTACTAACTATGGCTACACCTTC

d_call: TRBD2
j_call: TRBJ2-3
clone_size: few
v_call: TRBV7-3
cdr3_aa: CASTRGSSTDTQYF
cdr3_nt: TGTGCCAGCACGCGGGGGTCTAGCACAGATACGCAGTATTTT

d_call: .
j_call: TRBJ1-2
clone_size: .
v_call: TRBV2
cdr3_aa: CASRAGGYGYTF
cdr3_nt: TGTGCCAGCCGAGCGGGGGGCTATGGCTACACCTTC

d_call: TRBD1
j_call: TRBJ1-5
clone_size: .
v_call: TRBV30
cdr3_aa: CAWGLQGDQPQHF
cdr3_nt: TGTGCCTGGGGTTTACAGGGGGATCAGCCCCAGCATTTT

d_call: .
j_call: TRBJ2-6
clone_size: few
v_call: TRBV4-3
cdr3_aa: CASSQDEGGRSGANVLTF
cdr3_nt: TGCGCCAGCAGCCAAGATGAGGGGGGGCGCTCTGGGGCCAACGTCCTGACTTTC

d_call: TRBD2
j_call: TRBJ2-7
clone_size: .
v_call: TRBV4-3
cdr3_aa: CASSQDPSSGNHEQYF
cdr3_nt: TGCGCCAGCAGCCAAGATCCGTCTAGCGGAAACCACGAGCAGTACTTC

d_call: TRBD2
j_call: TRBJ2-3
clone_size: .
v_call: TRBV11-3
cdr3_aa: CASSLLAGGRTDTQYF
cdr3_nt: TGTGCCAGCAGCCTACTAGCGGGGGGGCGCACAGATACGCAGTATTTT

d_call: .
j_call: TRBJ1-4
clone_size: .
v_call: TRBV29-1
cdr3_aa: CSVETVNSEKLFF
cdr3_nt: TGCAGCGTTGAGACAGTCAACTCGGAAAAACTGTTTTTT

d_call: TRBD2
j_call: TRBJ2-3
clone_size: few
v_call: TRBV5-8
cdr3_aa: CASSVFQRGGGDTQYF
cdr3_nt: TGTGCCAGCAGCGTATTTCAGCGGGGGGGTGGAGATACGCAGTATTTT

d_call: TRBD1
j_call: TRBJ2-7
clone_size: few
v_call: TRBV4-3
cdr3_aa: CASSQDRGQGYEQYF
cdr3_nt: TGCGCCAGCAGCCAAGATAGAGGACAGGGCTACGAGCAGTACTTC

d_call: TRBD2
j_call: TRBJ2-5
clone_size: .
v_call: TRBV7-9
cdr3_aa: CASSSRDYLPETQYF
cdr3_nt: TGTGCCAGCAGCTCTAGGGACTACCTCCCCGAGACCCAGTACTTC

d_call: .
j_call: TRBJ1-6
clone_size: .
v_call: TRBV30
cdr3_aa: CAWSGGSALGNSPLHF
cdr3_nt: TGTGCCTGGAGTGGCGGGAGTGCCCTGGGAAATTCACCCCTCCACTTT

d_call: TRBD2
j_call: TRBJ2-1
clone_size: few
v_call: TRBV19
cdr3_aa: CASSMVSGGLNEQFF
cdr3_nt: TGTGCCAGTAGTATGGTTAGCGGGGGGCTCAATGAGCAGTTCTTC

d_call: .
j_call: TRBJ1-2
clone_size: .
v_call: TRBV29-1
cdr3_aa: CSVEWQANYGYTF
cdr3_nt: TGCAGCGTTGAATGGCAAGCTAACTATGGCTACACCTTC

d_call: TRBD1
j_call: TRBJ2-7
clone_size: .
v_call: TRBV7-9
cdr3_aa: CASSHMGQGKGGYEQYF
cdr3_nt: TGTGCCAGCAGCCACATGGGACAGGGGAAAGGAGGTTACGAGCAGTACTTC

d_call: TRBD1
j_call: TRBJ1-5
clone_size: .
v_call: TRBV10-3
cdr3_aa: CAISEFGTGNQPQHF
cdr3_nt: TGTGCCATCAGTGAGTTCGGGACAGGGAACCAGCCCCAGCATTTT

d_call: .
j_call: TRBJ2-5
clone_size: .
v_call: TRBV19
cdr3_aa: CASSSFWGRAHANDQETQYF
cdr3_nt: TGTGCCAGTAGTTCGTTCTGGGGGCGTGCGCATGCCAACGATCAAGAGACCCAGTACTTC

d_call: .
j_call: TRBJ1-4
clone_size: .
v_call: TRBV19
cdr3_aa: CASSIGGQGGEKLFF
cdr3_nt: TGTGCCAGTAGTATAGGGGGGCAGGGTGGGGAAAAACTGTTTTTT

d_call: TRBD2
j_call: TRBJ2-5
clone_size: .
v_call: TRBV15
cdr3_aa: CATSRRLAGGLETQYF
cdr3_nt: TGTGCCACCAGCAGACGACTAGCGGGGGGGCTGGAGACCCAGTACTTC

d_call: .
j_call: TRBJ1-1
clone_size: .
v_call: TRBV10-1
cdr3_aa: CASSGVGGTMNTEAFF
cdr3_nt: TGCGCCAGCAGTGGGGTGGGAGGAACGATGAACACTGAAGCTTTCTTT

d_call: TRBD1
j_call: TRBJ2-2
clone_size: .
v_call: TRBV5-1
cdr3_aa: CASSTGQGNTGELFF
cdr3_nt: TGCGCCAGCAGCACTGGACAGGGGAACACCGGGGAGCTGTTTTTT

d_call: .
j_call: TRBJ2-3
clone_size: .
v_call: TRBV19
cdr3_aa: CASSRGLFTDTQYF
cdr3_nt: TGTGCCAGTAGTCGAGGACTGTTCACAGATACGCAGTATTTT

d_call: .
j_call: TRBJ2-1
clone_size: .
v_call: TRBV5-4
cdr3_aa: CASSLGGLRGRYNEQFF
cdr3_nt: TGTGCCAGCAGCTTGGGGGGGTTGCGAGGGAGGTACAATGAGCAGTTCTTC

d_call: TRBD1
j_call: TRBJ1-5
clone_size: .
v_call: TRBV19
cdr3_aa: CASTRTGDGNQPQHF
cdr3_nt: TGTGCCAGTACCAGAACAGGGGATGGCAATCAGCCCCAGCATTTT